One sample yielded the 23 T cell receptor beta chains listed below, sequenced in a study of shared clonotypes between healthy human individuals (dated by TCRdb to about 2020). The receptor library was made with the immunoSEQ multiplex PCR assay. In its TCRdb copy, this immuneACCESS table keeps in-frame sequences only and misses some clones. Where compared with another copy, unresolved V genes explain less than half of these, and the others have no known cause. This sample is represented by around 2.5 million clones; 93% of them were singletons. Of the sample, 0.36% is held by the ten largest clones. The sample consisted of naive CD4+ T cells from PBMCs. Interpreted using the paper, the cell subset or site label stands for: CD45RA+ positively selected. The receptor set was obtained from a man aged 18-30 years in good health. Some clones in this sample may be carry-over from other donors' samples.

The rearrangement joins TRBV6-5 to TRBJ1-2, with 10 positions matching TRBD1. Looked up from germline, CDR1 is MNHEY and CDR2 is SVGAGI. The junction had 9 bases not matched to a gene; V was cut back by 4 bases and J by 7 bases. The CDR3 covers 15 residues. CDR3 residues: CASSSPGTGDVGYTF. CDR3 sequence (DNA): TGTGCCAGCAGTTCCCCCGGGACAGGGGATGTTGGCTACACCTTC.

This chain uses TRBV6-6 with TRBJ2-5; possibly TRBD2 for D (7 bases). This CDR3 region has 13 residues. V shed 8 bases and J shed 5 bases, with 15 bases lying between them. Germline-derived CDR1 and CDR2 are MNHNY and SVGAGI (reference sequence). CDR3 coding DNA: TGTGCCAGCCGGGGGGCGGGAGTGGAGACCCAGTACTTC. Protein sequence: CASRGAGVETQYF.

This clone occurred once. This chain joins TRBV5-1 and TRBJ2-1; TRBD2 aligns across 13 bases. CDR1 SGHRS and CDR2 YFSETQ come from the germline V gene. The CDR3 covers 15 residues. Trimming took 3 bases from V and 8 from J; bases not matched to a gene: 5. CDR3 sequence: CASSSLAGGRDEQFF. For the CDR3, the DNA is TGCGCCAGCAGCTCACTAGCGGGAGGGCGGGATGAGCAGTTCTTC.

The chain carries TRBV5-3 and TRBJ2-7, with 8 bases that match TRBD2. TRBV5-3 falls under the ORF class, with uncertain function. CDR3 length: 15 amino acids. V shed 3 bases and J 3 bases; nucleotides not matched to a gene: 8. CDR3 loop: CARSCGGKIYYEQYF. Here the CDR3 DNA reads TGTGCCAGAAGCTGCGGGGGGAAGATATACTACGAGCAGTACTTC.

The rearrangement links TRBV2 to TRBJ1-2; D not certain. Trimming pared 6 bases from V and 2 bases from J, leaving 10 bases between. The CDR3 runs 13 residues. Germline V CDR1 and CDR2: SNHLY, FYNNEI. As DNA, the CDR3 is TGTGCCAGCAGGAAGACGAGGAACTATGGCTACACCTTC. Its protein product is CASRKTRNYGYTF.

The chain couples TRBV6-1 to TRBJ2-7; maybe TRBD2 (5 bases). CDR3 length: 12 residues. V was cut by 7 bases and J by 0 bases, with 7 bases left in between. Germline V gene sequence: CDR1 MNHNS, CDR2 SASEGT. The CDR3: CASTGISYEQYF. The DNA for the CDR3 is TGTGCCAGCACCGGGATCTCCTACGAGCAGTACTTC.

The V call is TRBV5-4, the J call TRBJ2-2; 7 bases line up with TRBD1. Trimming at V came to 0 bases and at J to 5 bases, leaving 10 bases not matched to a gene. Germline V gene data show CDR1 as SGHNT and CDR2 as YYREEE (reference sequence). The CDR3 sequence is 17 residues long. The CDR3 bases are TGTGCCAGCAGCTTGGGTAACAGGGGTATTGGAACCGGGGAGCTGTTTTTT. This translates into CASSLGNRGIGTGELFF.

The rearrangement joins TRBV7-8 to TRBJ1-4, with D unclear. V lost 5 bases to trimming and J lost 10 bases, with 8 bases between them. Germline values: CDR1 SGHVS, CDR2 FQNEAQ. The CDR3 runs 11 residues. The CDR3 bases are TGTGCCAGCAGCCCATCCCGAAAACTGTTTTTT. Encoded protein: CASSPSRKLFF.

This chain uses TRBV6-5 with TRBJ1-2; D is undetermined. The CDR3 consists of 10 residues. In germline, CDR1 is MNHEY, CDR2 SVGAGI. V lost 9 bases and J 5 bases, leaving 7 bases between the germline ends. The CDR3 region is CASKAYGYTF. In DNA, the CDR3 is TGTGCCAGTAAAGCGTATGGCTACACCTTC.

The chain has TRBV5-1 and TRBJ2-7; D is unresolved. V lost 2 bases and J 5 bases, leaving 14 bases between the germline ends. The CDR3 has 14 residues. Germline V lookup: CDR1 SGHRS, CDR2 YFSETQ. The CDR3 bases are TGCGCCAGCAGCTTTGGTATTACAGCGAACGAGCAGTACTTC. It is translated as CASSFGITANEQYF.

The V call is TRBV4-2, the J call TRBJ1-1; 8 bases map to TRBD1. Germline assignment: CDR1 LGHNA and CDR2 YNFKEQ. J was trimmed by 5 bases and V by 2 bases; bases with no gene match: 7. The CDR3 is made up of 15 amino acids. The CDR3 nucleotides are TGTGCCAGCAGCCAAATGACAGGGGAGAGGACTGAAGCTTTCTTT. Translation: CASSQMTGERTEAFF.

The table lists this clone with a few counts. This rearrangement joins TRBV25-1 to TRBJ1-2; D remains unclear. CDR3 length equals 13 residues. Per germline, CDR1 MGHDK and CDR2 SYGVNS. Trimming removed 2 bases at V and 3 bases at J, with 7 bases between. CDR3 in amino acids: CASSEEVYYGYTF. The CDR3, as DNA: TGTGCCAGCAGTGAAGAGGTATACTATGGCTACACCTTC.

This rearrangement joins TRBV7-2 to TRBJ2-5, with 7 bases identical to TRBD1. The CDR3 totals 14 residues. Germline V CDR1 and CDR2: SGHTA, FQGNSA. Losses at the gene ends were 5 bases for V and 2 bases for J; bases not matched to a gene: 5. The CDR3 reads CASSKGTVQETQYF. The DNA of the CDR3 is TGTGCCAGCAGCAAGGGGACAGTTCAAGAGACCCAGTACTTC.

The chain is built from TRBV5-1 and TRBJ2-7; 11 nucleotides agree with TRBD2. Germline V gene data show CDR1 as SGHRS and CDR2 as YFSETQ. The trim removed 4 bases at V and 10 bases at J, leaving 16 bases unmatched. The CDR3 covers 16 residues. The DNA for the CDR3 is TGCGCCAGCAGCACGTGGGATTCCGGGACTAGCGGCAACCAGTACTTC. It specifies CASSTWDSGTSGNQYF.

The chain uses TRBV7-9 and TRBJ2-3, with 11 bases aligning to TRBD1. J lost 6 bases, V lost 1 base, and 3 bases had no gene match. Germline CDR1 is SEHNR and CDR2 is FQNEAQ (reference sequence). The CDR3 is 15 amino acids. The CDR3 DNA follows: TGTGCCAGCAGCTTAGGGACAGGGGGCGCGGATACGCAGTATTTT. As protein: CASSLGTGGADTQYF.

The V and J genes are TRBV30 and TRBJ2-3, with TRBD1 identical over 10 bases. The trim removed 1 base at V and 5 bases at J, leaving 6 bases unmatched. The CDR3 extends over 15 amino acids. The germline V gene encodes CDR1 GTSNPN and CDR2 SVGIG (reference sequence). The CDR3 spells CAWSGDRGLEDTQYF. CDR3 coding DNA: TGTGCCTGGAGTGGCGACAGGGGGCTCGAAGATACGCAGTATTTT.

Turning to this clone: Other DNA sequences from this sample encode an identical CDR3 as well. This chain uses TRBV5-6 with TRBJ2-5; no firm D call. Germline V gene lookup returns CDR1 SGHDT and CDR2 YYEEEE. V lost 0 bases and J lost 3, with 6 bases in between. CDR3 length: 13 amino acids. For the CDR3, the DNA is TGTGCCAGCAGCTTGGGGCGAGAAGAGACCCAGTACTTC. Residues: CASSLGREETQYF.

This clone was recorded only once. The V gene is TRBV5-5, the J gene TRBJ2-7; TRBD1 matches at 9 bases. The germline CDR1 and CDR2 sequences are SGHKS and YYEKEE (reference sequence). The CDR3 covers 16 residues. Trimming took 2 bases from V and 5 from J; bases not matched to a gene: 11. The CDR3 DNA reads as TGTGCCAGCAGCTTACCCTGGACAGGGGCGCGAGACGAGCAGTACTTC. Protein product: CASSLPWTGARDEQYF.

The genes are TRBV6-6 and TRBJ1-2; D ambiguous. This CDR3 has 14 residues. The V and J ends lost 0 bases and 6 bases respectively, with 11 bases between them. CDR1 and CDR2 from the germline V gene are MNHNY and SVGAGI (reference sequence). The CDR3 bases are TGTGCCAGCAGTTACTCGTCTGGGAGTCATGGCTACACCTTC. It specifies CASSYSSGSHGYTF.

V is TRBV7-2 and J is TRBJ2-1; D uncertain. V was trimmed by 1 base and J by 6 bases, leaving 10 bases between them. Germline assignment: CDR1 SGHTA and CDR2 FQGNSA. The CDR3 spans 14 residues. CDR3 region: CASSLGASSNEQFF. The CDR3 coding sequence is TGTGCCAGCAGCTTAGGGGCTTCTAGCAATGAGCAGTTCTTC.

The chain combines TRBV2 with TRBJ2-1, with TRBD2 matching 13 bases. Germline V gene data show CDR1 as SNHLY and CDR2 as FYNNEI. Trimming removed 5 bases from V and 0 bases from J; junction bases left unmatched: 4. The CDR3 has 17 amino acids. CDR3 DNA sequence: TGTGCCAGCAGTACGGGACTAGCGGGGAGCTCCTACAATGAGCAGTTCTTC. Its protein is CASSTGLAGSSYNEQFF.

The chain employs TRBV6-5 and TRBJ2-5; D not resolved. Germline lookup yields CDR1 MNHEY and CDR2 SVGAGI. The V end lost 5 bases, the J end lost 9 bases, and 19 bases lay between the germline ends. This CDR3 has 14 amino acids. CDR3 DNA: TGTGCCAGCAGTCCTACGTTATTTGATTGGGCCCAGTACTTC. Protein sequence: CASSPTLFDWAQYF.

Remarks on this clone: Other DNA sequences within the sample encode an identical CDR3. This chain links TRBV4-2 with TRBJ2-7; D is perhaps TRBD2 (5 bases). Trimming left V 0 bases short and J 4 bases short, with 10 bases between. The length of the CDR3 is 14 residues. CDR1 LGHNA and CDR2 YNFKEQ come from the germline V gene. In nucleotides, the CDR3 is TGTGCCAGCAGCCAAGATAGGCTAGCTTACGAGCAGTACTTC. Amino acid sequence: CASSQDRLAYEQYF.